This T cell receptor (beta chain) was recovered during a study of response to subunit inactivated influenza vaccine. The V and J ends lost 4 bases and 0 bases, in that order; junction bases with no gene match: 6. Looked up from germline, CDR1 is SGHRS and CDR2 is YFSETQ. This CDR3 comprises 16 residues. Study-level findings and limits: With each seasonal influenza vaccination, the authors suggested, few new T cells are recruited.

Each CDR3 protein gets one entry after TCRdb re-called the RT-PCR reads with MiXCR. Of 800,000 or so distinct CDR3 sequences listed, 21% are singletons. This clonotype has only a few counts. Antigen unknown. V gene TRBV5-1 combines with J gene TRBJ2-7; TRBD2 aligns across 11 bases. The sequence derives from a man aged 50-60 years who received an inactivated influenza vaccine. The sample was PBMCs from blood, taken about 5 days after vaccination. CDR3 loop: CASSRSSGRPSYEQYF. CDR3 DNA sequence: TGCGCCAGCAGCCGCTCTAGCGGGAGGCCCTCCTACGAGCAGTACTTC.